These 29 T cell receptor beta chains were all obtained from the same sample, sequenced in a study of T cell changes during pregnancy in multiple sclerosis. Measured with immunoSEQ multiplex PCR; TCRdb has only the in-frame clones, and not every one. The sample shows over 70,000 clones, 85% to 95% of them seen only once. The input for sequencing was peripheral blood, taken in the third trimester of pregnancy. These receptors were obtained from a female donor with multiple sclerosis, enrolled in a pregnancy study.

V gene TRBV7-6 combines with J gene TRBJ1-1; D is unresolved. The CDR3 contains 13 residues. CDR1 is SGHVS and CDR2 is FNYEAQ in the germline V gene. Trimming took off 6 bases at V and 0 bases at J, with 8 bases between the two ends. CDR3 nucleotide sequence: TGTGCCAGCAGGAAAGAGATGAACACTGAAGCTTTCTTT. It specifies CASRKEMNTEAFF. Variable domain in full (rest from reference TRBV7-6 and TRBJ1-1): GAGVSQSPRYKVTKRGQDVALRCDPISGHVSLYWYRQALGQGPEFLTYFNYEAQQDKSGLPNDRFSAERPEGSISTLTIQRTEQRDSAMYRCASRKEMNTEAFFGQGTRLTVV.

The chain couples TRBV19 to TRBJ2-6; D is perhaps TRBD2 (6 bases). Trimming shortened V by 2 bases and J by 2 bases, and 10 bases separated the two germline ends. Germline assignment: CDR1 LNHDA and CDR2 SQIVND (reference sequence). The CDR3 contains 16 residues. This chain's CDR3 is CASSIRGGAGANVLTF. The CDR3 DNA follows: TGTGCCAGTAGTATAAGGGGCGGGGCTGGGGCCAACGTCCTGACTTTC.

The chain couples TRBV19 to TRBJ2-3; 9 positions agree with TRBD1. This CDR3 region has 15 residues. The germline V gene encodes CDR1 LNHDA and CDR2 SQIVND (reference sequence). The ends lost 7 bases at V and 4 bases at J; junction bases unmatched: 9. In nucleotides, the CDR3 is TGTGCCAGTACCGTGGAAAGGACAGGGGCAGATACGCAGTATTTT. It codes for CASTVERTGADTQYF.

This sequence joins TRBV2 and TRBJ1-4; TRBD1 is a possible D gene (6 bases). Germline CDR1 reads SNHLY; CDR2 reads FYNNEI. With 2 bases removed from V and 8 bases from J, the gap between germline ends came to 15 bases. This CDR3 spans 15 amino acids. The CDR3 coding sequence is TGTGCCAGCAGTGAACAAGGGGGGGGTACGGAAAAACTGTTTTTT. Residues: CASSEQGGGTEKLFF.

The V gene is TRBV12-1, the J gene TRBJ2-3; the listed D gene, TRBD2, was not tested against the DNA. TRBV12-1 is a recognized pseudogene. The CDR3 length is 15 residues. CDR3 sequence: CASSFLAESTDTQYF. The CDR3 DNA follows: TGTGCCAGCAGCTTTCTAGCGGAGAGCACAGATACGCAGTATTTT.

The rearrangement uses TRBV5-1 and TRBJ2-7, with TRBD2 matching 14 bases. There are 15 residues in the CDR3. CDR1 is SGHRS and CDR2 is YFSETQ in the germline V gene. With 4 bases clipped from V and 7 bases from J, the junction kept 7 bases outside the gene matches. The CDR3 sequence: CASSPGLAGEGEQYF. CDR3 nucleotides: TGCGCCAGCAGCCCGGGACTAGCGGGAGAGGGGGAGCAGTACTTC.

The chain joins TRBV19 to TRBJ2-1; 7 bases align to TRBD1. Germline CDR1 and CDR2: LNHDA and SQIVND (reference sequence). V was pared by 4 bases and J by 9 bases, with 6 bases of the junction left unmatched. The CDR3 is 13 amino acids. The CDR3 bases are TGTGCCAGTAGTACCCCGACAGGGATTGAGCAGTTCTTC. Translating gives CASSTPTGIEQFF.

The rearrangement uses TRBV7-9 and TRBJ1-2; 7 nucleotides line up with TRBD1. Germline CDR1 SEHNR, CDR2 FQNEAQ (reference sequence). The CDR3 is 17 residues long. V gave up 1 base and J gave up 4 bases; unmatched junction bases: 12. The CDR3 loop is CASSLEGAGTAIYGYTF. DNA of the CDR3: TGTGCCAGCAGCTTAGAGGGGGCCGGGACAGCTATCTATGGCTACACCTTC.

The chain is built from TRBV28 and TRBJ2-7; 11 bases are a match to TRBD2. The CDR3 is 13 amino acids. V lost 9 bases, J lost 3 bases, and 4 bases stayed unmatched. The germline gives CDR1 MDHEN, CDR2 SYDVKM. The CDR3 protein is CASVTSGIYEQYF. The CDR3 DNA is TGTGCCAGTGTGACTAGCGGGATCTACGAGCAGTACTTC.

The rearrangement joins TRBV28 to TRBJ1-5, with D possibly TRBD1 on 5 matching bases. Per the germline V gene, CDR1 is MDHEN and CDR2 is SYDVKM. Trimming took 7 bases from V and 9 from J, leaving 22 bases between them. CDR3 length equals 15 residues. The CDR3 loop is CASIPDTLGSRPQHF. The CDR3 nucleotides are TGTGCCAGCATACCGGACACCCTAGGGTCGAGGCCCCAGCATTTT.

The V and J genes are TRBV5-5 and TRBJ1-1, with D possibly TRBD1 on 6 matching bases. Trimming cost V 4 bases and J 0 bases, with 10 bases left between them. Germline CDR1 is SGHKS and CDR2 is YYEKEE (reference sequence). CDR3 length equals 14 residues. The CDR3 DNA reads as TGTGCCAGCAGCGCCGGGACATTGAACACTGAAGCTTTCTTT. Protein product: CASSAGTLNTEAFF.

The genes are TRBV5-1 and TRBJ2-7; a weak D match, TRBD1 (6 bases). Germline V gene data show CDR1 as SGHRS and CDR2 as YFSETQ. The length of the CDR3 is 15 residues. Trimming stripped 5 bases from V and 3 bases from J, with 18 bases between. The CDR3 is CASSYNTGTVYEQYF. The DNA for the CDR3 is TGCGCCAGCAGTTACAATACAGGGACGGTCTACGAGCAGTACTTC. The full variable domain, with the rest looked up from reference TRBV5-1 and TRBJ2-7, is KAGVTQTPRYLIKTRGQQVTLSCSPISGHRSVSWYQQTPGQGLQFLFEYFSETQRNKGNFPGRFSGRQFSNSRSEMNVSTLELGDSALYLCASSYNTGTVYEQYFGPGTRLTVT.

The chain has TRBV28 and TRBJ1-1; no reliable D call. This CDR3 is 13 amino acids long. V lost 4 bases to trimming and J lost 4 bases, with 10 bases between them. Germline assignment: CDR1 MDHEN and CDR2 SYDVKM. The CDR3 DNA sequence: TGTGCCAGCAGTTCGTGGTGGGCCACTGAAGCTTTCTTT. Protein sequence: CASSSWWATEAFF.

This chain connects TRBV9 to TRBJ2-1; no clear D gene. The CDR3 loop spans 13 amino acids. V was shortened by 3 bases and J by 8 bases, with 12 bases between the two germline ends. CDR1 and CDR2 from the germline V gene are SGDLS and YYNGEE. The CDR3 DNA is TGTGCCAGCAGCGCCCCCGCGTCGGATGAGCAGTTCTTC. It yields the protein CASSAPASDEQFF.

The V gene is TRBV30, the J gene TRBJ2-4; D is uncertain. V dropped 2 bases and J dropped 6 bases, with 8 bases sitting between them. CDR1 is GTSNPN, CDR2 SVGIG, per germline (reference sequence). The CDR3 runs to 12 residues. The CDR3, as DNA: TGTGCCTGGAGTCCGGGTTTAAACATTCAGTACTTC. Its protein is CAWSPGLNIQYF. The complete variable domain, with remaining parts taken from reference TRBV30 and TRBJ2-4, reads SQTIHQWPATLVQPVGSPLSLECTVEGTSNPNLYWYRQAAGRGLQLLFYSVGIGQISSEVPQNLSASRPQDRQFILSSKKLLLSDSGFYLCAWSPGLNIQYFGAGTRLSVL.

V usage is TRBV5-1 and J usage is TRBJ2-3, with TRBD2 as a possible D gene (6 bases). CDR1 SGHRS and CDR2 YFSETQ come from the germline V gene. The V and J ends lost 5 bases and 0 bases respectively, with 13 bases between them. This CDR3 has 15 amino acids. The CDR3 DNA sequence: TGCGCCAGCAGATATGGGGGGATTAGCACAGATACGCAGTATTTT. Encoded protein: CASRYGGISTDTQYF.

V gene TRBV28 combines with J gene TRBJ1-1; possible D gene TRBD1, 6 bases. The CDR3 is 15 amino acids. Trimming cost V 1 base and J 0 bases, with 9 bases left between them. The germline CDR1 and CDR2 sequences are MDHEN and SYDVKM. The CDR3 coding sequence is TGTGCCAGCAGTTTATCCGGACAGATGAACACTGAAGCTTTCTTT. Amino acids: CASSLSGQMNTEAFF.

V usage is TRBV4-2 and J usage is TRBJ1-4, with TRBD1 as a possible D gene (6 bases). CDR1 LGHNA and CDR2 YNFKEQ come from the germline V gene. The V and J ends lost 1 base and 6 bases respectively, with 12 bases between them. CDR3 length: 15 residues. CDR3 nucleotides: TGTGCCAGCAGCCAAGCCGCAGGGGCGGATGAAAAACTGTTTTTT. This encodes CASSQAAGADEKLFF.

Comment on this clone: One junction end disagrees with the germline gene, perhaps due to a read error. This rearrangement joins TRBV13 to TRBJ2-5; 13 positions match TRBD2. The germline CDR1 and CDR2 sequences are PRHDT and FYEKMQ (reference sequence). The CDR3 runs 19 residues. This CDR3 is CASSQDGLAGVGAQATQYF. CDR3 nucleotides: TGTGCCAGCAGCCAGGATGGACTAGCGGGAGTTGGAGCCCAAGCGACCCAGTACTTC.

The chain combines TRBV29-1 with TRBJ2-1; a possible D gene is TRBD2 (5 bases). The CDR3 consists of 12 residues. Trimming pared 7 bases from V and 5 bases from J, leaving 12 bases between. CDR1 is SQVTM, CDR2 ANQGSEA, per germline. Written as DNA, the CDR3 is TGCAGCGGGACCCGGGGAGACAATGAGCAGTTCTTC. Protein sequence: CSGTRGDNEQFF.

The chain has TRBV19 and TRBJ2-7, with TRBD2 matching 7 bases. The CDR3 is 12 residues long. Trimming removed 3 bases from V and 10 bases from J; junction bases left unmatched: 6. Germline V CDR1 and CDR2: LNHDA, SQIVND (reference sequence). CDR3 bases: TGTGCCAGTAGTATTGGTAGCGGGCAACAGTACTTC. It encodes CASSIGSGQQYF. The full variable domain, in which reference TRBV19 and TRBJ2-7 provide the parts outside the CDR3, is DGGITQSPKYLFRKEGQNVTLSCEQNLNHDAMYWYRQDPGQGLRLIYYSQIVNDFQKGDIAEGYSVSREKKESFPLTVTSAQKNPTAFYLCASSIGSGQQYFGPGTRLTVT.

This chain connects TRBV7-6 to TRBJ2-7, with D perhaps TRBD2 (6 bases). The CDR3 totals 14 residues. The V gene lost 5 bases and the J gene lost 0 bases, with 11 bases spanning the gap. The germline gives CDR1 SGHVS, CDR2 FNYEAQ. The CDR3 here is CASSKTGVSYEQYF. The CDR3 DNA sequence: TGTGCCAGCAGCAAAACGGGGGTCTCCTACGAGCAGTACTTC.

The rearrangement uses TRBV10-2 and TRBJ1-2; the match to TRBD1 covers 7 bases. The CDR3 spans 13 residues. Germline-derived CDR1 and CDR2 are WSHSY and SAAADI. The V gene end was trimmed by 2 bases and the J gene end by 3 bases; junction bases not matched to a gene: 0. The CDR3 loop reads CASSEDRDYGYTF. For the CDR3, the DNA is TGCGCCAGCAGTGAGGACAGGGACTATGGCTACACCTTC.

In this sample, this clone turned up once. The V gene is TRBV5-1, the J gene TRBJ1-2, with 7 positions matching TRBD1. The length of the CDR3 is 14 residues. The ends lost 3 bases at V and 4 bases at J; junction bases unmatched: 6. Germline V gene sequence: CDR1 SGHRS, CDR2 YFSETQ. The CDR3 spells CASSSPGQPYGYTF. DNA of the CDR3: TGCGCCAGCAGCTCACCGGGACAGCCCTATGGCTACACCTTC.

V and J are TRBV4-1 and TRBJ2-7; TRBD1 matches at 7 bases. There are 20 residues in the CDR3. Losses at the gene ends were 0 bases for V and 0 bases for J; bases not matched to a gene: 17. Germline CDR1 MGHRA, CDR2 YSYEKL. Here the CDR3 reads CASSQDTRQGVRRYSYEQYF. The CDR3 DNA follows: TGCGCCAGCAGCCAAGATACCAGACAGGGAGTTCGGCGGTACTCCTACGAGCAGTACTTC.

The V call is TRBV6-1, the J call TRBJ1-1; D possibly corresponds to TRBD1 (6 bases). Germline CDR1 is MNHNS and CDR2 is SASEGT. This CDR3 is built from 15 residues. Trimming shortened V by 0 bases and J by 2 bases, and 10 bases separated the two germline ends. The CDR3 here is CASSEAGGHNTEAFF. The CDR3 bases are TGTGCCAGCAGTGAAGCTGGGGGACACAACACTGAAGCTTTCTTT.

This rearrangement joins TRBV14 to TRBJ2-2; maybe TRBD1 (6 bases). Germline CDR1 reads SGHDN; CDR2 reads FVKESK. CDR3 length: 17 residues. V gave up 1 base and J gave up 6 bases, with 18 bases separating them. The CDR3 sequence: CASSQAYGNRVPGELFF. In DNA form, the CDR3 reads TGTGCCAGCAGCCAAGCCTATGGGAACAGGGTGCCCGGGGAGCTGTTTTTT. Full variable domain (rest looked up from reference TRBV14 and TRBJ2-2): EAGVTQFPSHSVIEKGQTVTLRCDPISGHDNLYWYRRVMGKEIKFLLHFVKESKQDESGMPNNRFLAERTGGTYSTLKVQPAELEDSGVYFCASSQAYGNRVPGELFFGEGSRLTVL.

This clone was recorded only once. The rearrangement uses TRBV19 and TRBJ1-3, with no clear D. Deletions cut 7 bases from V and 0 bases from J, with 13 bases between. The length of the CDR3 is 15 residues. The V gene's germline CDR1 is LNHDA and CDR2 SQIVND (reference sequence). As DNA, the CDR3 is TGTGCCAGTACCCGATCGAGCACCTCTGGAAACACCATATATTTT. It is translated as CASTRSSTSGNTIYF. The full variable domain, completed using reference TRBV19 and TRBJ1-3, is DGGITQSPKYLFRKEGQNVTLSCEQNLNHDAMYWYRQDPGQGLRLIYYSQIVNDFQKGDIAEGYSVSREKKESFPLTVTSAQKNPTAFYLCASTRSSTSGNTIYFGEGSWLTVV.

The chain carries TRBV9 and TRBJ2-1; D gene uncertain. The CDR3 runs to 17 residues. V was shortened by 4 bases and J by 0 bases, with 17 bases between the two germline ends. CDR1 is SGDLS, CDR2 YYNGEE, per germline. CDR3 amino acids: CASSSSPSERSYNEQFF. CDR3 nucleotides: TGTGCCAGCAGCTCCTCGCCCTCGGAGCGCTCCTACAATGAGCAGTTCTTC.